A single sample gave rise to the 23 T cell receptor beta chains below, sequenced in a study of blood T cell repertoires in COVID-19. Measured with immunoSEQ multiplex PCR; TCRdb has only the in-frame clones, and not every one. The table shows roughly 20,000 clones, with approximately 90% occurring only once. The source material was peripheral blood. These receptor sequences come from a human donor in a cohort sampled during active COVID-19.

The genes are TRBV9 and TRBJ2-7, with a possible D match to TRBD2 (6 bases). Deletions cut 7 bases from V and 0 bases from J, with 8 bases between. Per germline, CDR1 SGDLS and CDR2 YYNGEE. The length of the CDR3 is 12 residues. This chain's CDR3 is CASGRSSYEQYF. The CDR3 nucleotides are TGTGCCAGCGGGAGGAGCTCCTACGAGCAGTACTTC. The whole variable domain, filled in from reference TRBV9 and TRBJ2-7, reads DSGVTQTPKHLITATGQRVTLRCSPRSGDLSVYWYQQSLDQGLQFLIQYYNGEERAKGNILERFSAQQFPDLHSELNLSSLELGDSALYFCASGRSSYEQYFGPGTRLTVT.

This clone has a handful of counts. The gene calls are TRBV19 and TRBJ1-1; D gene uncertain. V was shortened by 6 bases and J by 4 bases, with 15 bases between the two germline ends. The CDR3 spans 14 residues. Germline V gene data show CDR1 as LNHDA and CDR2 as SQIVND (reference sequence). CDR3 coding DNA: TGTGCCAGTAGAACCGGGTTTCGGGTCACTGAAGCTTTCTTT. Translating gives CASRTGFRVTEAFF.

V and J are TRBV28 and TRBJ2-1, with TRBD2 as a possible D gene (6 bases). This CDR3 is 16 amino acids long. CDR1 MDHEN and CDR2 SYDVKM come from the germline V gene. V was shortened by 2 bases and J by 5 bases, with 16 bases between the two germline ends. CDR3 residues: CASSLAGLTKNNEQFF. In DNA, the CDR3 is TGTGCCAGCAGTTTAGCGGGACTTACAAAAAACAATGAGCAGTTCTTC. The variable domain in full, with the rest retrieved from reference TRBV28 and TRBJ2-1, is DVKVTQSSRYLVKRTGEKVFLECVQDMDHENMFWYRQDPGLGLRLIYFSYDVKMKEKGDIPEGYSVSREKKERFSLILESASTNQTSMYLCASSLAGLTKNNEQFFGPGTRLTVL.

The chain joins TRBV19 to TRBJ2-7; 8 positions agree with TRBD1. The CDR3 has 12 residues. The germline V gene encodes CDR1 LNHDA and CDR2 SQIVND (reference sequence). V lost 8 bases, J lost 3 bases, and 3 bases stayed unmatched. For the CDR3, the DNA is TGTGCCAGTGGACAGGGAGGCTACGAGCAGTACTTC. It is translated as CASGQGGYEQYF. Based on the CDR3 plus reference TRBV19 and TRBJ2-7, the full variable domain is DGGITQSPKYLFRKEGQNVTLSCEQNLNHDAMYWYRQDPGQGLRLIYYSQIVNDFQKGDIAEGYSVSREKKESFPLTVTSAQKNPTAFYLCASGQGGYEQYFGPGTRLTVT.

As DNA, the CDR3 is TGCGCCAGCAGGGCGGGACTAGCGGGAGCAGATACGCAGTATTTT. Its protein is CASRAGLAGADTQYF. This chain connects TRBV5-1 to TRBJ2-3, with 14 bases lining up with TRBD2. The CDR3 runs 15 residues. With 5 bases clipped from V and 4 bases from J, the junction kept 3 bases outside the gene matches. CDR1 SGHRS and CDR2 YFSETQ come from the germline V gene.

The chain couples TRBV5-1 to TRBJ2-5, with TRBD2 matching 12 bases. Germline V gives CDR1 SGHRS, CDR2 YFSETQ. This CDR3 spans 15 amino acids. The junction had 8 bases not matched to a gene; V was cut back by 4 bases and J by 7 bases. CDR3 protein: CASSKGPGLAGTQYF. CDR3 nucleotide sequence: TGCGCCAGCAGCAAAGGACCGGGACTAGCGGGGACCCAGTACTTC.

CDR3 sequence reads: CASSSRDSYTDTQYF. The CDR3 DNA is TGTGCCAGCAGCTCGCGGGACAGCTACACAGATACGCAGTATTTT. The chain uses TRBV9 and TRBJ2-3; possible D gene TRBD1, 7 bases. The CDR3 length is 15 residues. CDR1 is SGDLS, CDR2 YYNGEE, per germline. V lost 4 bases and J lost 2, with 14 bases in between.

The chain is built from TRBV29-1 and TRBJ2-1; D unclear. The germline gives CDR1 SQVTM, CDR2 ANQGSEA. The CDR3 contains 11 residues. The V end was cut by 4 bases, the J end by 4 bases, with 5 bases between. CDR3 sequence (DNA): TGCAGCGTTGCTCTTTACAATGAGCAGTTCTTC. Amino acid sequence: CSVALYNEQFF.

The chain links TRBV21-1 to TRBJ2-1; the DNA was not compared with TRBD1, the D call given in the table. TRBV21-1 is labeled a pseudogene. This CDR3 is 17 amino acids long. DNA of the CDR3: TGTGCCGGCGGTTGGACAGGGTGCCTTAATACCTACAATGAGCAGTTCTTC. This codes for CAGGWTGCLNTYNEQFF.

The CDR3 sequence is CASSQEAPQVSTDTQYF. The CDR3 nucleotides are TGTGCCAGCAGCCAAGAGGCCCCACAGGTTAGCACAGATACGCAGTATTTT. This rearrangement joins TRBV3-1 (or the pseudogene TRBV3-2) to TRBJ2-3, with a tentative D call TRBD1 (5 bases). Germline V gives CDR1 LGHDT, CDR2 YNNKEL (reference sequence). CDR3 length equals 17 residues. Trimming shortened V by 0 bases and J by 0 bases, and 13 bases separated the two germline ends.

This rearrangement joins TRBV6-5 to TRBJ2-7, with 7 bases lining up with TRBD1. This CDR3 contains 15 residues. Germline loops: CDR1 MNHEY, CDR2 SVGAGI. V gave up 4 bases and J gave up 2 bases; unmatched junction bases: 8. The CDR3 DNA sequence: TGTGCCAGCAGTTCCGGCAGACAGGGTACCTACGAGCAGTACTTC. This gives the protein CASSSGRQGTYEQYF.

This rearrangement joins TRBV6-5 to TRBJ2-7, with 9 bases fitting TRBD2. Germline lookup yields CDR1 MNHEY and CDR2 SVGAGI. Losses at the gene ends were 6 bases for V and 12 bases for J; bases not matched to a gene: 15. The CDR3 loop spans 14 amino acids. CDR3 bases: TGTGCCAGCAGGACCTTGGGACTAGCCGTAGGGTCGTACTTC. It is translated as CASRTLGLAVGSYF.

The CDR3 DNA is TGTGCCAGCAGCCAACGACAGGGGGCCTCTTATAATTCACCCCTCCACTTT. Translating gives CASSQRQGASYNSPLHF. V is TRBV7-2 and J is TRBJ1-6, with 10 positions matching TRBD1. Germline V gene data show CDR1 as SGHTA and CDR2 as FQGNSA. The CDR3 consists of 17 residues. With 5 bases clipped from V and 4 bases from J, the junction kept 8 bases outside the gene matches.

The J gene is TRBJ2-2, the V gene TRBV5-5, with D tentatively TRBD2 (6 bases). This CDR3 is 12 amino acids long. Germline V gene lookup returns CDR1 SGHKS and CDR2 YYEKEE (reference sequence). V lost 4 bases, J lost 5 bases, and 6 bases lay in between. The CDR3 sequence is CASSRGTGELFF. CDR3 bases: TGTGCCAGCAGCCGGGGGACCGGGGAGCTGTTTTTT.

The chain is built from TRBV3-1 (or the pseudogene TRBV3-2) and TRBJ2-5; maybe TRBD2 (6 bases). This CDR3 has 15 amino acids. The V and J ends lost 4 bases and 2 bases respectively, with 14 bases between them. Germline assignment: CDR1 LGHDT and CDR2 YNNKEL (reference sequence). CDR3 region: CASSLGPAGQETQYF. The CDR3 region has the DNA TGTGCCAGCAGCCTGGGACCCGCGGGGCAAGAGACCCAGTACTTC.

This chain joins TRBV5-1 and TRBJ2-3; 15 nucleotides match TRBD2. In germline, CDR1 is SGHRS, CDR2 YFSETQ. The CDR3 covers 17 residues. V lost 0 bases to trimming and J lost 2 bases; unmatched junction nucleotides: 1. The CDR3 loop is CASSLGTSGGVTDTQYF. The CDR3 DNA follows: TGCGCCAGCAGCTTGGGGACTAGCGGGGGGGTCACAGATACGCAGTATTTT.

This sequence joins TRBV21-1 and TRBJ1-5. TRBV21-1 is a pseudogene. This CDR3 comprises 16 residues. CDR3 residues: CASSKVGRLTNQPQHF. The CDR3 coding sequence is TGTGCCAGCAGCAAAGTAGGCCGGCTGACTAATCAGCCCCAGCATTTT.

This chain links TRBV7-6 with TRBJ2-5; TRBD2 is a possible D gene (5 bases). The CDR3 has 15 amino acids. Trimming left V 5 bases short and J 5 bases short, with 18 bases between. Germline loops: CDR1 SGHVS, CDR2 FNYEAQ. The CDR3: CASSLKAEAWETQYF. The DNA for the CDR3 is TGTGCCAGCAGCCTGAAAGCGGAAGCCTGGGAGACCCAGTACTTC.

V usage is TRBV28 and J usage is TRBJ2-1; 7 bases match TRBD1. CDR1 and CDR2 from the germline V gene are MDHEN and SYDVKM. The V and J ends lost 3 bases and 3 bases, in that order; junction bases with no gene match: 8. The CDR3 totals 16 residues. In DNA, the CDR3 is TGTGCCAGCAGTTTTGAGGGGGCCCCCTACTACAATGAGCAGTTCTTC. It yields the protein CASSFEGAPYYNEQFF.

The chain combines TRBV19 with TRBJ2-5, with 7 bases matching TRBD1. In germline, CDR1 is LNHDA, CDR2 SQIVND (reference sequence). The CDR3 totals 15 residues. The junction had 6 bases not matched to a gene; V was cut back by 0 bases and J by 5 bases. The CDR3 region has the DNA TGTGCCAGTAGTATAGAGACAGGGTTTGGGGAGACCCAGTACTTC. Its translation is CASSIETGFGETQYF.

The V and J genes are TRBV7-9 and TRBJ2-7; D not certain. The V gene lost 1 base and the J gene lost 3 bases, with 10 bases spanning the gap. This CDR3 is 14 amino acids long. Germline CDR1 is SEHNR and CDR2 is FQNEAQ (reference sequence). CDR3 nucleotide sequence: TGTGCCAGCAGCTTAGTCAGTGAGGTCTACGAGCAGTACTTC. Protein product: CASSLVSEVYEQYF.

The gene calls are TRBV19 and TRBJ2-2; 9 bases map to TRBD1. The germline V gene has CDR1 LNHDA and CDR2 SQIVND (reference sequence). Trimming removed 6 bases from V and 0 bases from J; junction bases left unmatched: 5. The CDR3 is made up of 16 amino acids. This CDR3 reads CASSPTGGSNTGELFF. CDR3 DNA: TGTGCCAGTAGCCCAACAGGGGGCTCGAACACCGGGGAGCTGTTTTTT.

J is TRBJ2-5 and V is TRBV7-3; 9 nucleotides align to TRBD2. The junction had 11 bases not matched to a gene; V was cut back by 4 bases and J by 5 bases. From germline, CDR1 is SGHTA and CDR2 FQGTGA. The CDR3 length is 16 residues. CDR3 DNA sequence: TGTGCCAGCAGCTCCCGAGCGGGAGGAAAGATTGAGACCCAGTACTTC. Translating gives CASSSRAGGKIETQYF.